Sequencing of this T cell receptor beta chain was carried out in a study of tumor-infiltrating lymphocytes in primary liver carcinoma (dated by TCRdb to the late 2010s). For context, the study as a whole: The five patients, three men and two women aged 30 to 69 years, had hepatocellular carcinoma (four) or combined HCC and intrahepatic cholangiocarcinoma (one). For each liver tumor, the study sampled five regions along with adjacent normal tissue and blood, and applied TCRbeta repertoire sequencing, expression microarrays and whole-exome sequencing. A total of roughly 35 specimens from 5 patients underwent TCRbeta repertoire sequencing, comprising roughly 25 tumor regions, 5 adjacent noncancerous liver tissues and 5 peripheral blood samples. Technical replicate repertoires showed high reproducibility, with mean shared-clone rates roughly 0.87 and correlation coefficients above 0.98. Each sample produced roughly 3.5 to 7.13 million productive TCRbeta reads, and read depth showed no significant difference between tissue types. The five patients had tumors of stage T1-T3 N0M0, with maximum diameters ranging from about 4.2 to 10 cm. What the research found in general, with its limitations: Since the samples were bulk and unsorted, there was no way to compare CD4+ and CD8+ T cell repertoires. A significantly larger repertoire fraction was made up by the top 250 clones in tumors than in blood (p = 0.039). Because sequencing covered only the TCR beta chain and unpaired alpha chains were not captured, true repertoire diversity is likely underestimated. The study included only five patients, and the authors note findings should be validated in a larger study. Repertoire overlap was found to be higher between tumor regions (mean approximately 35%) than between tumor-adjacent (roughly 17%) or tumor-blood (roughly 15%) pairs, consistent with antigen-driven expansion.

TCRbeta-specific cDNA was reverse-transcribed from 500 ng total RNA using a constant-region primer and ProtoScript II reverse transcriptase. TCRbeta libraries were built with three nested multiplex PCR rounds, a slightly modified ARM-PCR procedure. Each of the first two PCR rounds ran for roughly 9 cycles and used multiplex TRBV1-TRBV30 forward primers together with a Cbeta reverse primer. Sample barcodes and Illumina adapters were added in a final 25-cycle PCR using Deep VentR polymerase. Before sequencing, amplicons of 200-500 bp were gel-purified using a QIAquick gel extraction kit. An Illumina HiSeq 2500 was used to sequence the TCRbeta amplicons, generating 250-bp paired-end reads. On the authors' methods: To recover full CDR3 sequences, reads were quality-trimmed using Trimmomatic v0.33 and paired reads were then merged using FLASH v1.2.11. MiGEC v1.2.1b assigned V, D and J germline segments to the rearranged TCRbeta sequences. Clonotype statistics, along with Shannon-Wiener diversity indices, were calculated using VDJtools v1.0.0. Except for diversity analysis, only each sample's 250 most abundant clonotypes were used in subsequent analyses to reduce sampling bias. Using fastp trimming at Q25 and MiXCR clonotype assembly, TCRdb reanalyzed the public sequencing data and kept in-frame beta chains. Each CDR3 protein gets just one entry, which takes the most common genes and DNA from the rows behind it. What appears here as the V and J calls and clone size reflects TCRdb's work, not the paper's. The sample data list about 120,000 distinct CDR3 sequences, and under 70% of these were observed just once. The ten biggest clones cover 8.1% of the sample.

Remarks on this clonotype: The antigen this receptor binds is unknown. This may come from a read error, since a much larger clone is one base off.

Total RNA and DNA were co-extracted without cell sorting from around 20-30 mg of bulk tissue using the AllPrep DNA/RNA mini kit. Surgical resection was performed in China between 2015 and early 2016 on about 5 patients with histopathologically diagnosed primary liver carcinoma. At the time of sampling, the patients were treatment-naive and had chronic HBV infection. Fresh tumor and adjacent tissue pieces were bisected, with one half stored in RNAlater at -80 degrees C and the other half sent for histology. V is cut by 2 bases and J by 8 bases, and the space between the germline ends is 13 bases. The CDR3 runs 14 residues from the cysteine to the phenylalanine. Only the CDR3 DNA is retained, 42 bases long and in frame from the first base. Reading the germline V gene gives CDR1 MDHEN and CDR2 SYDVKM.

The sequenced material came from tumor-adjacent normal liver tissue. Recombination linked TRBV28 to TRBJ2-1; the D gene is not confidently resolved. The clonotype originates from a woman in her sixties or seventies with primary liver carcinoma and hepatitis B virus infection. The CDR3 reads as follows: CASSLGVSLHEQFF. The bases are TGTGCCAGCAGTTTAGGCGTGAGTCTGCATGAGCAGTTCTTC.